What follows are 7 T cell receptor beta chains derived from one specimen sequenced in a study of blood T cells in healthy people across ages. For the second PCR, which ran for about 7 to 12 cycles, a sample-barcoded 5' primer and a J-beta primer mix were used. Using its own MiXCR run on the 5' RACE reads, TCRdb lists one record per CDR3 protein. Here the sample spans 650,000 to 1,000,000 distinct CDR3 sequences, 30% to 45% being singletons. The specimen was blood. These receptor sequences come from a man younger than 30 in good health.

This clonotype was recorded at least ten times. The V gene is TRBV12-3 or TRBV12-4, the J gene TRBJ2-7; D is undetermined. The V gene lost 3 bases and the J gene lost 5 bases, with 5 bases spanning the gap. The CDR3 loop spans 11 amino acids. The CDR3, as DNA: TGTGCCAGCAGTTTCGAGAACGAGCAGTACTTC. Translating it yields CASSFENEQYF.

The CDR3 spells CSARDSVLTDEQYF. CDR3 DNA: TGCAGTGCTAGGGACTCGGTTTTAACCGACGAGCAGTACTTC. The chain links TRBV20-1 to TRBJ2-7; D possibly corresponds to TRBD2 (5 bases). Germline CDR1 and CDR2: DFQATT and SNEGSKA (reference sequence). The CDR3 runs 14 residues. V lost 3 bases and J lost 5, with 17 bases in between.

This chain joins TRBV20-1 and TRBJ1-2; weak D call: TRBD1 (5 bases). The CDR3 length is 16 residues. The germline V and J ends were trimmed by 3 bases and 3 bases, with 20 bases remaining between them. Germline CDR1 and CDR2: DFQATT and SNEGSKA (reference sequence). CDR3 amino acids: CSARDRDSPIHYGYTF. The CDR3 nucleotides read TGCAGTGCTAGGGACCGAGACAGTCCAATTCACTATGGCTACACCTTC.

This clonotype was counted only a few times. The V gene is TRBV9, the J gene TRBJ2-7; 7 bases are a match to TRBD1. Trimming removed 2 bases from V and 4 bases from J; junction bases left unmatched: 6. Per germline, CDR1 SGDLS and CDR2 YYNGEE. The CDR3 extends over 14 amino acids. The CDR3 DNA is TGTGCCAGCAGCGTCTGGGACAGCTCTTACGAGCAGTACTTC. It codes for CASSVWDSSYEQYF.

This clonotype was found a few times. The rearrangement joins TRBV11-2 to TRBJ2-5; the match to TRBD2 covers 7 bases. V trimming: 1 base; J trimming: 1 base; junction bases outside the gene matches: 6. Looked up from germline, CDR1 is SGHAT and CDR2 is FQNNGV. CDR3 length: 16 amino acids. Written as DNA, the CDR3 is TGTGCCAGCAGCTTAGGAGCGGGGACCATCCAAGAGACCCAGTACTTC. As protein: CASSLGAGTIQETQYF.

The chain joins TRBV12-3 or TRBV12-4 to TRBJ2-5; 10 bases align to TRBD2. This CDR3 contains 15 residues. The junction had 11 bases not matched to a gene; V was cut back by 2 bases and J by 11 bases. The CDR3 protein is CASSLLAGALNEQYF. The DNA for the CDR3 is TGTGCCAGCAGTTTACTAGCGGGGGCCCTGAATGAGCAGTACTTC.

The genes are TRBV7-2 and TRBJ2-1; the match to TRBD2 covers 9 bases. Germline lookup yields CDR1 SGHTA and CDR2 FQGNSA. Losses at the gene ends were 6 bases for V and 5 bases for J; bases not matched to a gene: 8. The CDR3 has 15 residues. CDR3 coding DNA: TGTGCCAGCAGAGCTAGCGGGGACTTAAACAATGAGCAGTTCTTC. The encoded protein is CASRASGDLNNEQFF.